The T cell receptor (beta chain) described here comes from a study of blood T cell repertoires in COVID-19. Study context: In each case, the material was cDNA or gDNA derived from T cells, B-cell-depleted T cells, or PBMCs.

Per the original data handling: Researchers report that nucleated cell counts were estimated from reference gene primer amplification. Sequencing was performed with immunoSEQ multiplex PCR; in TCRdb, only in-frame clones are kept and a portion is missing. The D gene and trimming were derived from the DNA, and the V and J assignments and clone size from that table. The profile shows 58,000 or so clones, roughly 74% of them singletons. In its sample, this clone was seen once. Sequenced: peripheral blood. The clonotype originates from a woman aged 80 or over with acute or convalescent COVID-19.

DNA of the CDR3: TGTGCCAGCAGCCTGCCTCTGGCTGTCGCGACCCAGTACTTC. This translates into CASSLPLAVATQYF. This chain links TRBV3-1 (or the pseudogene TRBV3-2) with TRBJ2-5, with D unresolved. Germline V lookup: CDR1 LGHDT, CDR2 YNNKEL (reference sequence). Trimming stripped 4 bases from V and 7 bases from J, with 16 bases between. The length of the CDR3 is 14 residues.